This entry lists 8 T cell receptor beta chains sequenced from one sample in a study of cytomegalovirus exposure and HLA in healthy donors. 60 Vbeta and 13 Jbeta primers were used in PCR. Sequencing used immunoSEQ multiplex PCR; TCRdb keeps in-frame clones, though not all of them. The repertoire holds some 180,000 clones, with 75% to 85% as singletons. The sample consisted of PBMCs. The receptors stem from a man between 18 and 29 years old in good health and CMV-seronegative.

The gene calls are TRBV20-1 and TRBJ1-5, with D unresolved. The CDR3 is made up of 11 amino acids. The germline CDR1 and CDR2 sequences are DFQATT and SNEGSKA (reference sequence). V was pared by 1 base and J by 10 bases, with 8 bases between. The CDR3 is CSARGQEPQHF. The CDR3 bases are TGCAGTGCTAGAGGTCAGGAACCCCAGCATTTT.

The rearrangement uses TRBV7-9 and TRBJ1-2; D is uncertain. This CDR3 contains 14 residues. The V end lost 6 bases, the J end lost 6 bases, and 17 bases lay between the germline ends. The germline CDR1 and CDR2 sequences are SEHNR and FQNEAQ (reference sequence). Here the CDR3 DNA reads TGTGCCAGCAGTCGCACGCGGGTTGTTGATGGCTACACCTTC. This sequence encodes CASSRTRVVDGYTF.

The rearrangement uses TRBV5-1 and TRBJ1-2; 11 nucleotides agree with TRBD1. The CDR3 runs 16 residues. Germline V gives CDR1 SGHRS, CDR2 YFSETQ. The trim removed 4 bases at V and 10 bases at J, leaving 15 bases unmatched. This CDR3 reads CASSAGQGERERDYTF. DNA of the CDR3: TGCGCCAGCAGCGCGGGACAGGGGGAAAGGGAAAGAGACTACACCTTC.

The chain uses TRBV6-5 and TRBJ2-1; 11 positions agree with TRBD1. CDR1 and CDR2 from the germline V gene are MNHEY and SVGAGI. The CDR3 is made up of 15 amino acids. V trimming: 4 bases; J trimming: 6 bases; junction bases outside the gene matches: 5. CDR3 nucleotide sequence: TGTGCCAGCAGTTTCGGGACAGGGGGTACCAATGAGCAGTTCTTC. This codes for CASSFGTGGTNEQFF.

This chain joins TRBV28 and TRBJ2-7; 7 bases line up with TRBD2. With V trimmed by 7 bases and J by 2 bases, 11 bases remained unmatched. The CDR3 spans 15 residues. Germline values: CDR1 MDHEN, CDR2 SYDVKM. The CDR3 here is CASTTPLGGAYEQYF. The CDR3 bases are TGTGCCAGCACCACCCCGTTGGGGGGGGCCTACGAGCAGTACTTC.

This chain uses TRBV5-4 with TRBJ1-1, with 7 bases aligning to TRBD1. Per germline, CDR1 SGHNT and CDR2 YYREEE (reference sequence). Trimming took 6 bases from V and 6 from J; bases not matched to a gene: 8. The CDR3 extends over 13 amino acids. The CDR3 region is CASTHDRVAEAFF. The CDR3 DNA follows: TGTGCCAGCACCCATGACAGGGTCGCTGAAGCTTTCTTT.

The chain employs TRBV5-1 and TRBJ1-2; TRBD1 matches 8 bases. Germline V gene data show CDR1 as SGHRS and CDR2 as YFSETQ. V dropped 3 bases and J dropped 6; count of bases not matched to a gene: 7. The CDR3 runs 14 residues. CDR3: CASSSGQEGDGYTF. The CDR3 bases are TGCGCCAGCAGCTCGGGACAGGAGGGTGATGGCTACACCTTC.

The chain recombines TRBV5-1 with TRBJ2-5; 12 nucleotides match TRBD2. With V trimmed by 2 bases and J by 2 bases, 7 bases remained unmatched. The CDR3 is made up of 17 amino acids. Germline values: CDR1 SGHRS, CDR2 YFSETQ. The DNA for the CDR3 is TGCGCCAGCAGCTTTGGCCTGACTAGCGGGGGTCAAGAGACCCAGTACTTC. Translation gives CASSFGLTSGGQETQYF.